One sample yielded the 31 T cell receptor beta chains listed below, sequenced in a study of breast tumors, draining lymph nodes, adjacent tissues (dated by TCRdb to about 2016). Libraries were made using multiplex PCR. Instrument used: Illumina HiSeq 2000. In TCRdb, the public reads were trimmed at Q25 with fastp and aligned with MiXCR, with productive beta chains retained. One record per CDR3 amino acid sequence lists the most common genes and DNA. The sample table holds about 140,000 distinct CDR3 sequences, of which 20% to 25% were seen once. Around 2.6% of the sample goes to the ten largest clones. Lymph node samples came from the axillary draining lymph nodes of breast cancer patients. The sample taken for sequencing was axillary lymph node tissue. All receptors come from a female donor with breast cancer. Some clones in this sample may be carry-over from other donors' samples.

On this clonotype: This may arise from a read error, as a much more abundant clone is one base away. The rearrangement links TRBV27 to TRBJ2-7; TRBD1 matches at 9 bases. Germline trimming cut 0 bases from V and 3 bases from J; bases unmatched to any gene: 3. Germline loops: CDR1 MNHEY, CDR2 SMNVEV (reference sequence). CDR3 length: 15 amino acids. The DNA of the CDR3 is TGTGCCAGCAGTTTATCATGGGACAGGGACTACGAGCAGTACTTC. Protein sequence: CASSLSWDRDYEQYF.

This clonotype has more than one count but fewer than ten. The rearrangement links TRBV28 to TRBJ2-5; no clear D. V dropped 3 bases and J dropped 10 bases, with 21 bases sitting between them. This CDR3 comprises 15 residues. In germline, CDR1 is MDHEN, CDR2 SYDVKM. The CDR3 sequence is CASSLPGVGGIIQYF. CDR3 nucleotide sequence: TGTGCCAGCAGTTTGCCCGGTGTGGGCGGAATCATCCAGTACTTC.

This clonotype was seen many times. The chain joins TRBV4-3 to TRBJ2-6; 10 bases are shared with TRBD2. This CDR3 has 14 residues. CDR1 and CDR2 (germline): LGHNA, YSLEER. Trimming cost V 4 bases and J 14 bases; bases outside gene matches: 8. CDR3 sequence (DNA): TGCGCCAGCAGCCCCGCACTAGCGGGACAATTCCTGACTTTC. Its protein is CASSPALAGQFLTF.

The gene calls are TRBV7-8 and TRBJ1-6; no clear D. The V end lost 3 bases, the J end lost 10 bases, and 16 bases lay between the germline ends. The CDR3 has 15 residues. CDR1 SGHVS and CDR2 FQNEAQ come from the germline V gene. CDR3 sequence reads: CASSLSQVLKSPLHF. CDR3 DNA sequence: TGTGCCAGCAGCTTGAGCCAGGTGCTTAAATCACCCCTCCACTTT.

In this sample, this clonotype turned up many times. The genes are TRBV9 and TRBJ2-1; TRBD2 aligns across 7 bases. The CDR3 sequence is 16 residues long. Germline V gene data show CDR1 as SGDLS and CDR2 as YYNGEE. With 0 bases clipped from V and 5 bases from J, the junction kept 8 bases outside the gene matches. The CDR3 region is CASSVGGGIRDNEQFF. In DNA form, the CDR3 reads TGTGCCAGCAGCGTAGGGGGAGGGATACGCGACAATGAGCAGTTCTTC.

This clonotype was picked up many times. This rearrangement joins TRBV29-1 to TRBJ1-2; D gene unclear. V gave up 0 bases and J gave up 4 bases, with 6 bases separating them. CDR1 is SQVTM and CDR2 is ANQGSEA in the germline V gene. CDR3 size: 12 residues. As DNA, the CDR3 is TGCAGCGTTGAAGATAACAGCTATGGCTACACCTTC. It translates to CSVEDNSYGYTF.

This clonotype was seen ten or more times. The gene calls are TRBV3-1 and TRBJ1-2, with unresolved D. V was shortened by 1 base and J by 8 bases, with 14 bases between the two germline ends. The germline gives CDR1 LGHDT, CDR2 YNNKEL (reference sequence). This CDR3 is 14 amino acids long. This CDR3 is CASSQVSTVRGYTF. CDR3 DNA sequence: TGTGCCAGCAGCCAAGTATCAACAGTGAGGGGCTACACCTTC.

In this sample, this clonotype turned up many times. CDR3 protein: CASSYGSLPRISPLHF. CDR3 bases: TGTGCCAGCAGTTACGGGTCATTGCCGAGGATTTCACCCCTCCACTTT. V gene TRBV6-5 combines with J gene TRBJ1-6; D is unclear. There are 16 residues in the CDR3. Germline lookup yields CDR1 MNHEY and CDR2 SVGAGI. V shed 2 bases and J shed 9 bases, with 17 bases lying between them.

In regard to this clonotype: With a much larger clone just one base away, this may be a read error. CDR3 sequence: CASSGGRVPATNEKLFF. CDR3 bases: TGTGCCAGCAGTGGGGGCCGAGTGCCCGCAACTAATGAAAAACTGTTTTTT. The chain uses TRBV6-4 and TRBJ1-4, with a possible D match to TRBD1 (5 bases). The CDR3 spans 17 residues. V was clipped by 4 bases and J by 0 bases, with 15 bases between them. Germline CDR1 MRHNA, CDR2 SNTAGT.

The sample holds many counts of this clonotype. The CDR3 loop reads CASRTGNTGELFF. CDR3 coding DNA: TGTGCCAGCAGGACAGGGAACACCGGGGAGCTGTTTTTT. This rearrangement joins TRBV3-1 to TRBJ2-2, with D perhaps matching TRBD1 (6 bases). V was shortened by 6 bases and J by 1 base, with 6 bases between the two germline ends. The CDR3 totals 13 residues. Looked up from germline, CDR1 is LGHDT and CDR2 is YNNKEL (reference sequence).

The CDR3 DNA follows: TGTGCCAGCAGTCTCCGGGACAGCTTCACCGGGGAGCTGTTTTTT. This gives the protein CASSLRDSFTGELFF. The chain recombines TRBV6-2 or TRBV6-3 with TRBJ2-2; 7 nucleotides line up with TRBD1. The CDR3 contains 15 residues. Germline CDR1 reads MNHEY; CDR2 reads SVGEGT. The ends lost 5 bases at V and 4 bases at J; junction bases unmatched: 7.

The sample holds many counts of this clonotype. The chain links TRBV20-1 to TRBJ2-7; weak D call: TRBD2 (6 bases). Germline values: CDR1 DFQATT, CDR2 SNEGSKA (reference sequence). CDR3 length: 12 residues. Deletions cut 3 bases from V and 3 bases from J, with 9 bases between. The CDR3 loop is CSASRGNYEQYF. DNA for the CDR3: TGCAGTGCTAGTCGGGGGAACTACGAGCAGTACTTC.

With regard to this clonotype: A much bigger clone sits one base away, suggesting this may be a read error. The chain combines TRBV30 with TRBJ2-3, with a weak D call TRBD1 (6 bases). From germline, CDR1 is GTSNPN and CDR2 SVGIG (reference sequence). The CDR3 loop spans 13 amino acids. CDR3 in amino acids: CAWRVGRGDTQYF. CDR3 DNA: TGTGCCTGGCGTGTTGGCAGGGGAGATACGCAGTATTTT.

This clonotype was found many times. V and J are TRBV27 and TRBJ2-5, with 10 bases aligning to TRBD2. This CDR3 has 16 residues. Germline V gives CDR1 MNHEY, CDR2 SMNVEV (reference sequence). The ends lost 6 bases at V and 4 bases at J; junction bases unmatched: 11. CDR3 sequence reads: CASSLGPSGSGETQYF. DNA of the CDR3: TGTGCCAGCAGCTTAGGCCCTAGCGGGAGCGGAGAGACCCAGTACTTC.

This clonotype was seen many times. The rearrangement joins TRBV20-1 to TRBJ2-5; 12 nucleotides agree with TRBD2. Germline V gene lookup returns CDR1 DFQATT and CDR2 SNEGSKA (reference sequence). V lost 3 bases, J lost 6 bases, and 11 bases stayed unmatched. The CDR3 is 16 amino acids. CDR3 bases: TGCAGTGCTAGGACGACTAGCGGGAGCGGGGGGCAGACCCAGTACTTC. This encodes CSARTTSGSGGQTQYF.

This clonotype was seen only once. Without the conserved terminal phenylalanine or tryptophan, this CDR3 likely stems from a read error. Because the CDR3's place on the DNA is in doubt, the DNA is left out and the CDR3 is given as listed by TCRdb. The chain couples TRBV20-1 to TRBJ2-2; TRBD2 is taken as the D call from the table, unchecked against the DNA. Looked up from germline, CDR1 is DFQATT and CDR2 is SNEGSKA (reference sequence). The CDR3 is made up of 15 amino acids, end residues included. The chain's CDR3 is CSAVPGLVNTGELLV.

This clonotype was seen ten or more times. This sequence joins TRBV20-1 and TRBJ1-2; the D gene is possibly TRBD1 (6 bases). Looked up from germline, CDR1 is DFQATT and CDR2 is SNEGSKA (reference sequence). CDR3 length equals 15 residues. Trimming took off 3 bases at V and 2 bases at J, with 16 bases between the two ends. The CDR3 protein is CSASRGGQMNYGYTF. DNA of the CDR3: TGCAGTGCTAGCAGGGGAGGACAGATGAACTATGGCTACACCTTC.

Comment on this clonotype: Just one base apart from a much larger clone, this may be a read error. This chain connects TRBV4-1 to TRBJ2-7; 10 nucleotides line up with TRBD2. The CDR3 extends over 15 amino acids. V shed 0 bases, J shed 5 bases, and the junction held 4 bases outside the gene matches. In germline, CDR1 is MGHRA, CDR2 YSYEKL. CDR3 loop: CASSQDSSGSNEQYF. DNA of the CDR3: TGCGCCAGCAGCCAAGATTCTAGCGGGAGTAACGAGCAGTACTTC.

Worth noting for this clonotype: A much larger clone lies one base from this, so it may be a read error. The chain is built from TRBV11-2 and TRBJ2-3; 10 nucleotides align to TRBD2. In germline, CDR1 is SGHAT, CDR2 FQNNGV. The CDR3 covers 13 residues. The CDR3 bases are TGTGCCTGCAGCTTAAGCGGGAGGGGGACGCAGTATTTT. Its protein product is CACSLSGRGTQYF.

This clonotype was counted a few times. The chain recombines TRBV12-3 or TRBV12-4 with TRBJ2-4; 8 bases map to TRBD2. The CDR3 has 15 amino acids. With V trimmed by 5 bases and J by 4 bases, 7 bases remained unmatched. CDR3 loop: CASSVSGSLKNIQYF. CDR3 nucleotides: TGTGCCAGCAGTGTGAGCGGGAGCCTTAAAAACATTCAGTACTTC.

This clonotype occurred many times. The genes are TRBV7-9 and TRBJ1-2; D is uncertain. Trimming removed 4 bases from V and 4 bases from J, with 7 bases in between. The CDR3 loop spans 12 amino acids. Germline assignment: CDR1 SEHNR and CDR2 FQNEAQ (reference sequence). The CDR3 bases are TGTGCCAGCAGCTCCGAGGGCTATGGCTACACCTTC. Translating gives CASSSEGYGYTF.

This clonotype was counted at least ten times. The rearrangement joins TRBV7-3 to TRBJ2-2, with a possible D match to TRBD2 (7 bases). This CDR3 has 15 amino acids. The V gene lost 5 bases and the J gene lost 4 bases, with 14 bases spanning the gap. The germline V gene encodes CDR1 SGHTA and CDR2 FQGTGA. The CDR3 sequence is CASSLGGLSTGELFF. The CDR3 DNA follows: TGTGCCAGCAGCCTGGGGGGGCTTAGCACCGGGGAGCTGTTTTTT.

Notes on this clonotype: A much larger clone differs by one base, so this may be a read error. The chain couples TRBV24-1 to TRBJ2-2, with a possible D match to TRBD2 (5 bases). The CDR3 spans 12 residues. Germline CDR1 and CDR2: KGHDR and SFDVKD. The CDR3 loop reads CATSETTGELLF. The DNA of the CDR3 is TGTGCCACCAGTGAAACCACCGGGGAGCTGCTTTTT.

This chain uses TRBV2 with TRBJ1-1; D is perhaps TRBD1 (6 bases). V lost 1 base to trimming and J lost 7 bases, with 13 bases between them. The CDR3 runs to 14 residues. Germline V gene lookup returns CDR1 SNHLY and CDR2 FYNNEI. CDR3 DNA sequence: TGTGCCAGCAGTGAAGGGGGGGGGCGGAGTGAAGCTTTCTTT. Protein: CASSEGGGRSEAFF.

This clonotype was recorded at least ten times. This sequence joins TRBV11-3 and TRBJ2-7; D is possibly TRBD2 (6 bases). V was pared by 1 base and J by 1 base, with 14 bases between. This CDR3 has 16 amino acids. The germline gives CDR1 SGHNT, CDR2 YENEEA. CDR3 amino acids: CASSLGRGDRSYEQYF. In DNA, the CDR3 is TGTGCCAGCAGCTTAGGGCGGGGAGACAGATCCTACGAGCAGTACTTC.

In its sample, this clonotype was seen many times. CDR3 sequence (DNA): TGTGCCAGCAGCTTAACAGCGGGAGGACCCTACAATGAGCAGTTCTTC. The encoded protein is CASSLTAGGPYNEQFF. The genes are TRBV7-2 and TRBJ2-1, with 9 bases lining up with TRBD2. The CDR3 spans 16 residues. Germline loops: CDR1 SGHTA, CDR2 FQGNSA. V gave up 2 bases and J gave up 2 bases; unmatched junction bases: 4.

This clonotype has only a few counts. CDR3 nucleotides: TGTGCTAGTGGTTTCGGGGGACCGACAGATACGCAGTATTTT. This codes for CASGFGGPTDTQYF. V and J are TRBV12-5 and TRBJ2-3, with D perhaps TRBD2 (6 bases). CDR3 length: 14 residues. The ends were cut back, 3 bases at V and 3 bases at J, with 10 bases in the middle. The germline gives CDR1 LGHNT, CDR2 FRNRAP.

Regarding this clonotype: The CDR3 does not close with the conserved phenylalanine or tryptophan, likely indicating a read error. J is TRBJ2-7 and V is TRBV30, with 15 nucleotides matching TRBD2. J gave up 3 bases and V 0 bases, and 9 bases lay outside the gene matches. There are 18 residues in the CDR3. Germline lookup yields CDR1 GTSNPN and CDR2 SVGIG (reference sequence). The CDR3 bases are TGTGCCTGGAGTGTACCGAGGACTAGCGGGAGGGCCCACTACGAGCAGTACTCC. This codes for CAWSVPRTSGRAHYEQYS.

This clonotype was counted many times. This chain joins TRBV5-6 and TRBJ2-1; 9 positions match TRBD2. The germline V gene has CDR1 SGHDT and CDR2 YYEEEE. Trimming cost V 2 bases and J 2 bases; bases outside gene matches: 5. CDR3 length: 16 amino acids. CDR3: CASSFVGTSTYNEQFF. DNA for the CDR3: TGTGCCAGCAGCTTTGTCGGGACTAGCACCTACAATGAGCAGTTCTTC. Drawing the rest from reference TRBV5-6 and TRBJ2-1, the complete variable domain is DAGVTQSPTHLIKTRGQQVTLRCSPKSGHDTVSWYQQALGQGPQFIFQYYEEEERQRGNFPDRFSGHQFPNYSSELNVNALLLGDSALYLCASSFVGTSTYNEQFFGPGTRLTVL.

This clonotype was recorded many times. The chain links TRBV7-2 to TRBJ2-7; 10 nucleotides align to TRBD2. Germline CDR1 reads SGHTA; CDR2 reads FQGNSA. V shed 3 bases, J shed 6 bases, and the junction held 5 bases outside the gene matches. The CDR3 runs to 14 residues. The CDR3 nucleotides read TGTGCCAGCAGCTTCCGCCTAGCGGGAGCCGAGCAGTACTTC. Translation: CASSFRLAGAEQYF.

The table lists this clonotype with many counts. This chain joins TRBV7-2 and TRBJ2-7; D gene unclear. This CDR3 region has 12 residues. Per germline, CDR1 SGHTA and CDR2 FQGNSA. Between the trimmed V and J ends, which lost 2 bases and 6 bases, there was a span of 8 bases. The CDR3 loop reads CASSLWGSEQYF. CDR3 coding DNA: TGTGCCAGCAGCTTATGGGGATCCGAGCAGTACTTC.